This TCR beta chain was sequenced during a study of molecular identifiers for immune sequencing clone quantification. This CDR3 contains 11 residues. Trimming stripped 3 bases from V and 9 bases from J, with 5 bases between. For bulk TCR libraries, previously described methods and listed TCR primers were used. TCRdb processed the PCR reads anew with MiXCR; each CDR3 protein has one entry. This sample has 65,000 or so distinct CDR3 sequences, with approximately 17% found just once. From approximately 20,000 to 1,000,000 sorted cells, naive CD8 libraries were generated with 10%, 30% or 50% RNA. When naive CD8 T cells were sorted, they were gated as CD8+CD4-CCR7+CD45RA+.

V gene TRBV12-3 or TRBV12-4 combines with J gene TRBJ2-2; no reliable D call. The sequence was collected from a human donor in good health. Some libraries in this study had Jurkat cell RNA spiked in. The specimen sequenced was naive CD8+ T cells from blood, with Jurkat cell RNA spiked in. This sample's subset: FACS-sorted CD8+CD4-CCR7+CD45RA+ naive T cells. The CDR3 here is CASSFSWELFF. The CDR3, as DNA: TGTGCCAGCAGTTTCAGCTGGGAGCTGTTTTTT.